Listed below are T cell receptor beta chains from one sample, sequenced in a study of T cell changes during pregnancy in multiple sclerosis. Sequencing used immunoSEQ multiplex PCR; TCRdb keeps in-frame clones, though not all of them. Of under 70,000 clones listed, less than 95% are singletons. Specimen: CD8+ T cells from peripheral blood mononuclear cells, collected after pregnancy. These receptors all come from a female donor with multiple sclerosis, enrolled in a pregnancy study. The conserved cysteine and the conserved F or W are not part of the CDR3 here. Rows may omit the clone size; those that give it use once, few, many or a size class.

J,V,size,CDR3
TRBJ2-7,TRBV19,.,ASSTGSGGEQY
TRBJ2-1,TRBV5-1,.,ASSFGLAKYNEQF
TRBJ2-2,TRBV7-8,.,ASSLATSGRGAAGELF
TRBJ1-2,TRBV6-5,.,ASSYERGDGYT
TRBJ2-7,TRBV5-1,.,ASSGADSYEQY
TRBJ2-1,TRBV30,.,AWRALGGPHNEQF
TRBJ2-1,TRBV30,.,AWTSSGRNNEQF
TRBJ2-1,TRBV5-1,once,ASGQGIALTAGNEQF
TRBJ2-7,TRBV30,.,AWSPGTSFSYEQY
TRBJ2-7,TRBV30,.,AWSVLPFGRTYEQY
TRBJ1-5,TRBV28,.,ASTLGNRYFQPQH
TRBJ2-7,TRBV10-1,.,ASSASGRGYNEQY
TRBJ2-1,TRBV6-1,.,ASRREGGPLEQF
TRBJ2-3,TRBV2,.,ASTDPLTGVTDTQY
TRBJ2-7,TRBV5-1,.,ASSLTPTGYSYEQY
TRBJ2-1,TRBV7-6,.,ASSLRTSGRDEQF
TRBJ2-7,TRBV4-1,.,ASSQEALALAYEQY
TRBJ1-1,TRBV2,once,GVGGSMNTEAF
TRBJ2-7,TRBV27,.,ASSFRGGRPEQY
TRBJ2-7,TRBV28,.,ATDGLAGASSTYEQY
TRBJ2-7,TRBV7-9,.,ASSSQDTNYEQY
TRBJ1-5,TRBV7-8,.,ASSLSGVQPQH
TRBJ2-7,TRBV6-1,.,ASSSSGSYEQY
TRBJ1-5,TRBV7-4,.,ASSLVGTGNQPQH
TRBJ2-2,TRBV28,few,ASSLLRGTGELF
TRBJ1-1,TRBV5-1,.,ASSLEGENTEAF
TRBJ2-1,TRBV7-8,.,ASRLTPGTSGSSYNEQF
TRBJ1-2,TRBV6-1,.,ASSERGQGAFYGYT
TRBJ2-5,TRBV7-7,.,ASSFRSAETQY
TRBJ1-1,TRBV2,.,ASSEGRGTEAF
TRBJ2-1,TRBV9,.,ASSVGGAGGYNEQF
TRBJ2-1,TRBV27,.,ASIPQGRAVYNEQF
TRBJ2-1,TRBV4-1,once,ASSPLIGLHNEQF
TRBJ2-3,TRBV4-2,few,ASSHNPRVGDTQY
TRBJ2-3,TRBV7-3,.,ASSKGLAGASDTQY
TRBJ2-2,TRBV28,.,ASTLDRGDTGELF
TRBJ2-3,TRBV2,.,ASASGRITDTQY
TRBJ1-3,TRBV9,.,ASSVDGTGLNTIY
TRBJ2-7,TRBV27,.,ASSAQGREQY
TRBJ1-2,TRBV28,.,ASSLGPGQGYGYT
TRBJ2-3,TRBV7-9,once,ASTAPVPPQLDTQY
TRBJ2-7,TRBV30,.,AWSVGTGYEQY
TRBJ1-1,TRBV19,.,ASSMSGTEAF
TRBJ2-1,TRBV7-6,.,ASSSPPSGRNEQF
TRBJ2-2,TRBV7-3,few,ASSPSSLAGASNTGELF
TRBJ1-3,TRBV5-4,.,ASSLDRGPGNTIY
TRBJ2-5,TRBV19,.,ASSIGLAGGLETQY
TRBJ2-1,TRBV7-6,.,ASSLAGRGRFYEQF